The 25 T cell receptor beta chains listed next were all sequenced from one sample in a study of shared clonotypes between healthy human individuals. Sequencing used immunoSEQ multiplex PCR; TCRdb keeps in-frame clones, though not all of them. The table lists 2 million to 2.5 million clones, roughly 93% of them singletons, with 0.39% in the top ten. The sample comprised naive CD4+ T cells from PBMCs. Subset specified: CD45RA+ positively selected. The receptors were sampled from a man younger than 35 in good health. Some clones in this sample may be carry-over from other donors' samples.

This chain connects TRBV9 to TRBJ1-5; D is unresolved. V lost 2 bases to trimming and J lost 5 bases, with 14 bases between them. This CDR3 contains 15 residues. CDR1 is SGDLS, CDR2 YYNGEE, per germline. CDR3 bases: TGTGCCAGCAGCGTGGTGCGGGGAACAGATCAGCCCCAGCATTTT. This codes for CASSVVRGTDQPQHF.

The chain carries TRBV6-1 and TRBJ2-7; D not certain. The CDR3 covers 16 residues. Per the germline V gene, CDR1 is MNHNS and CDR2 is SASEGT. Trimming cost V 1 base and J 7 bases, with 20 bases left between them. The CDR3 region has the DNA TGTGCCAGCAGTGAAGTAGGATATGGCTCTCTGATTGAGCAGTACTTC. Translating it yields CASSEVGYGSLIEQYF.

The chain carries TRBV14 and TRBJ2-2; a possible D gene is TRBD2 (5 bases). From germline, CDR1 is SGHDN and CDR2 FVKESK. CDR3 length: 17 residues. Trimming removed 0 bases at V and 0 bases at J, with 11 bases between. CDR3 nucleotide sequence: TGTGCCAGCAGCCAAGATCGGGGATACGCGAACACCGGGGAGCTGTTTTTT. It translates to CASSQDRGYANTGELFF.

The chain couples TRBV5-4 to TRBJ1-1; 7 bases agree with TRBD1. Germline lookup yields CDR1 SGHNT and CDR2 YYREEE (reference sequence). With V trimmed by 4 bases and J by 0 bases, 6 bases remained unmatched. This CDR3 has 15 residues. The CDR3 sequence: CASSDRQGMNTEAFF. As DNA, the CDR3 is TGTGCCAGCAGCGACAGACAGGGAATGAACACTGAAGCTTTCTTT.

The J gene is TRBJ2-5, the V gene TRBV28, with D perhaps matching TRBD1 (5 bases). CDR1 and CDR2 (germline): MDHEN, SYDVKM. This CDR3 has 14 residues. V was trimmed by 3 bases and J by 4 bases, leaving 12 bases between them. The CDR3 DNA reads as TGTGCCAGCAGTTTTAATTGGGGCCGAGAGACCCAGTACTTC. This translates into CASSFNWGRETQYF.

The rearrangement links TRBV21-1 to TRBJ2-2; the table's D call, TRBD2, has no DNA check behind it. TRBV21-1 is a listed pseudogene. CDR3 length: 18 residues. The CDR3 reads CASRPHPWRQLNTGELFF. The CDR3, as DNA: TGTGCCAGCAGACCCCACCCCTGGAGGCAGTTGAACACCGGGGAGCTGTTTTTT.

The V gene is TRBV6-1, the J gene TRBJ1-1; D gene unclear. This CDR3 is built from 14 residues. The germline CDR1 and CDR2 sequences are MNHNS and SASEGT. V was cut by 0 bases and J by 3 bases, with 8 bases left in between. The CDR3 sequence: CASSEALGDTEAFF. The DNA of the CDR3 is TGTGCCAGCAGTGAAGCGCTGGGAGACACTGAAGCTTTCTTT.

Comment on this clone: At the DNA level, this CDR3 is encoded by other sequences in the same sample as well. The chain uses TRBV5-1 and TRBJ1-2; 10 nucleotides line up with TRBD1. From germline, CDR1 is SGHRS and CDR2 YFSETQ. This CDR3 has 14 amino acids. V gave up 4 bases and J gave up 4 bases; unmatched junction bases: 4. The CDR3 is CASSPGQGSYGYTF. The CDR3 DNA is TGCGCCAGCAGCCCGGGACAGGGGAGCTATGGCTACACCTTC.

The rearrangement uses TRBV11-3 and TRBJ2-2; TRBD1 matches at 8 bases. Germline assignment: CDR1 SGHNT and CDR2 YENEEA. CDR3 size: 16 residues. The J segment lost 6 bases and the V segment lost 3 bases, leaving 9 bases of the junction unmatched. In DNA form, the CDR3 reads TGTGCCAGCAGCTTCGGACAGGGACGGATAGCCGGGGAGCTGTTTTTT. Amino acid sequence: CASSFGQGRIAGELFF.

The J gene is TRBJ2-2, the V gene TRBV5-5; possible D gene TRBD1, 5 bases. The CDR3 is made up of 13 amino acids. Trimming left V 1 base short and J 5 bases short, with 6 bases between. From germline, CDR1 is SGHKS and CDR2 YYEKEE (reference sequence). As DNA, the CDR3 is TGTGCCAGCAGCTTGCAGGGAACCGGGGAGCTGTTTTTT. Translation: CASSLQGTGELFF. Using reference TRBV5-5 and TRBJ2-2 for the parts outside the CDR3, the full variable domain is DAGVTQSPTHLIKTRGQQVTLRCSPISGHKSVSWYQQVLGQGPQFIFQYYEKEERGRGNFPDRFSARQFPNYSSELNVNALLLGDSALYLCASSLQGTGELFFGEGSRLTVL.

This clone showed up just once. The chain combines TRBV29-1 with TRBJ2-3; D unresolved. Germline CDR1 and CDR2: SQVTM and ANQGSEA. Trimming pared 4 bases from V and 2 bases from J, leaving 16 bases between. This CDR3 comprises 15 residues. Here the CDR3 reads CSVGRAKLLTDTQYF. The CDR3 DNA follows: TGCAGCGTTGGACGGGCGAAACTACTCACAGATACGCAGTATTTT.

The gene calls are TRBV25-1 and TRBJ2-1; 7 positions match TRBD2. V was clipped by 6 bases and J by 6 bases; unmatched bases: 8. The CDR3 has 14 amino acids. Germline V gene data show CDR1 as MGHDK and CDR2 as SYGVNS. DNA for the CDR3: TGTGCCAGCAGAGGGGCTAGCGGAGGCAATGAGCAGTTCTTC. Translated: CASRGASGGNEQFF.

The CDR3 DNA is TGCGCCAGCAGCTCAGGGGGGACTAGCCAAGAGACCCAGTACTTC. Protein: CASSSGGTSQETQYF. This chain links TRBV5-1 with TRBJ2-5; possibly TRBD2 for D (8 bases). The germline gives CDR1 SGHRS, CDR2 YFSETQ. V lost 3 bases, J lost 1 base, and 13 bases lay in between. This CDR3 is built from 15 residues.

This sequence joins TRBV28 and TRBJ2-4; D may correspond to TRBD1 or TRBD2 (5 bases each). The CDR3 is made up of 14 amino acids. Trimming cost V 5 bases and J 6 bases, with 14 bases left between them. The germline CDR1 and CDR2 sequences are MDHEN and SYDVKM. Here the CDR3 DNA reads TGTGCCAGCAGTGTCGGGACCGGTTTAAACATTCAGTACTTC. Encoded protein: CASSVGTGLNIQYF.

The J gene is TRBJ2-6, the V gene TRBV2, with D tentatively TRBD2 (6 bases). The V end lost 6 bases, the J end lost 0 bases, and 18 bases lay between the germline ends. In germline, CDR1 is SNHLY, CDR2 FYNNEI. This CDR3 contains 18 residues. The CDR3: CASSIGGAQSSGANVLTF. In DNA, the CDR3 is TGTGCCAGCAGCATAGGCGGGGCCCAGAGCTCTGGGGCCAACGTCCTGACTTTC.

A note on this clone: Other DNA sequences in this sample translate to the same CDR3. The chain combines TRBV30 with TRBJ1-1; D is unresolved. V was pared by 0 bases and J by 0 bases, with 5 bases between. The CDR3 runs 13 residues. Looked up from germline, CDR1 is GTSNPN and CDR2 is SVGIG (reference sequence). CDR3 protein: CAWSVLMNTEAFF. The DNA of the CDR3 is TGTGCCTGGAGTGTACTTATGAACACTGAAGCTTTCTTT.

V is TRBV5-1 and J is TRBJ2-5; no clear D. V lost 0 bases and J lost 1, with 16 bases in between. The germline V gene encodes CDR1 SGHRS and CDR2 YFSETQ. The CDR3 has 17 amino acids. The CDR3 protein is CASSLEGRTDLQETQYF. The CDR3 bases are TGCGCCAGCAGCTTGGAAGGGCGGACCGACCTCCAAGAGACCCAGTACTTC.

This clone was counted a single time. The CDR3 coding sequence is TGTGCCTGGACCACAAATCCCGGGACAGCAAGCGGCTACACCTTC. Protein sequence: CAWTTNPGTASGYTF. The chain has TRBV30 and TRBJ1-2, with 7 bases identical to TRBD1. The trim removed 4 bases at V and 8 bases at J, leaving 16 bases unmatched. Germline V lookup: CDR1 GTSNPN, CDR2 SVGIG (reference sequence). CDR3 length equals 15 residues.

The chain couples TRBV7-2 to TRBJ2-3, with D uncertain. The CDR3 spans 14 residues. Deletions cut 2 bases from V and 0 bases from J, with 6 bases between. Germline loops: CDR1 SGHTA, CDR2 FQGNSA. CDR3 region: CASSLPISTDTQYF. DNA for the CDR3: TGTGCCAGCAGCTTACCCATCAGCACAGATACGCAGTATTTT.

The rearrangement uses TRBV19 and TRBJ1-5; 7 bases match TRBD1. In germline, CDR1 is LNHDA, CDR2 SQIVND (reference sequence). V lost 6 bases to trimming and J lost 0 bases; unmatched junction nucleotides: 14. This CDR3 contains 18 residues. The CDR3 sequence is CASRNLLYRGPSNQPQHF. CDR3 sequence (DNA): TGTGCCAGTAGAAACCTTCTGTACAGGGGTCCTAGCAATCAGCCCCAGCATTTT. Looking up the rest from reference TRBV19 and TRBJ1-5 gives the full variable domain: DGGITQSPKYLFRKEGQNVTLSCEQNLNHDAMYWYRQDPGQGLRLIYYSQIVNDFQKGDIAEGYSVSREKKESFPLTVTSAQKNPTAFYLCASRNLLYRGPSNQPQHFGDGTRLSIL.

The J gene is TRBJ1-4, the V gene TRBV6-5; D might be TRBD1 (6 bases). This CDR3 comprises 15 residues. The germline V gene has CDR1 MNHEY and CDR2 SVGAGI. V was trimmed by 1 base and J by 10 bases, leaving 16 bases between them. Written as DNA, the CDR3 is TGTGCCAGCAGTTACTTGTTTGGGACATCCTCAAAACTGTTTTTT. It translates to CASSYLFGTSSKLFF.

A remark on this clone: Other DNA sequences within the sample encode an identical CDR3. This chain joins TRBV20-1 and TRBJ1-3; D not certain. This CDR3 comprises 11 residues. V was trimmed by 6 bases and J by 4 bases, leaving 7 bases between them. The V gene's germline CDR1 is DFQATT and CDR2 SNEGSKA (reference sequence). In nucleotides, the CDR3 is TGCAGTGCCACTCCCGGAAACACCATATATTTT. It is translated as CSATPGNTIYF.

The chain couples TRBV7-6 to TRBJ2-7, with no clear D. The CDR3 sequence is 13 residues long. Germline V gene data show CDR1 as SGHVS and CDR2 as FNYEAQ. V was cut by 1 base and J by 6 bases, with 10 bases left in between. CDR3 bases: TGTGCCAGCAGCTTAGAGTCTCCGGGCGAGCAGTACTTC. It translates to CASSLESPGEQYF.

In DNA, the CDR3 is TGTGCCAGCAGCGTAGCTACAGGGGCGGGCACCGGGGAGCTGTTTTTT. Residues: CASSVATGAGTGELFF. V is TRBV9 and J is TRBJ2-2; the match to TRBD1 covers 7 bases. V dropped 0 bases and J dropped 4; count of bases not matched to a gene: 6. This CDR3 comprises 16 residues. Germline V gene data show CDR1 as SGDLS and CDR2 as YYNGEE.

The chain joins TRBV13 to TRBJ2-5; 10 bases fit TRBD1. Germline CDR1 is PRHDT and CDR2 is FYEKMQ (reference sequence). The CDR3 runs to 15 residues. V was pared by 3 bases and J by 5 bases, with 6 bases of the junction left unmatched. CDR3 protein: CASSFPGQGRETQYF. In DNA, the CDR3 is TGTGCCAGCAGCTTCCCGGGACAGGGGCGGGAGACCCAGTACTTC.